These 21 T cell receptor beta chains originate from one sample sequenced in a study of tumor and adjacent non-tumor tissue in lung cancer. A modified ARM-PCR protocol with three rounds of nested PCR amplified TCRbeta. TCRdb re-called the multiplex PCR reads through MiXCR, storing one row per CDR3 protein. Here the sample spans 90,000 to 100,000 distinct CDR3 sequences, 80% being singletons. RNA was extracted from bulk tissue without any cell sorting. More than 3 cm separated this lung sample from the edge of the tumor. Sequencing was carried out using distant non-tumor lung tissue. These receptors were collected from a man aged 60 to 69 with small cell lung cancer.

This clonotype has ten or more counts. The rearrangement joins TRBV4-1 to TRBJ2-1; a weak D match, TRBD2 (5 bases). The CDR3 is 17 residues long. Germline V gene data show CDR1 as MGHRA and CDR2 as YSYEKL. The ends were cut back, 1 base at V and 10 bases at J, with 23 bases in the middle. The CDR3 coding sequence is TGCGCCAGCAGCCAAGTAAATATGGTAGGACCCCGGGGAGAGCAGTTCTTC. Translated: CASSQVNMVGPRGEQFF.

About this clonotype itself: One end of the junction does not line up with germline, which may come from a read error. The chain links TRBV6-5 to TRBJ2-1, with a weak D call TRBD2 (6 bases). From germline, CDR1 is MNHEY and CDR2 SVGAGI. This CDR3 has 15 amino acids. This chain's CDR3 is CASGYSGGLGNERFF. CDR3 DNA: TGTGCCAGCGGTTACTCTGGGGGACTGGGTAATGAGCGGTTCTTC.

Worth noting for this clonotype: At one of its ends the junction is not consistent with the germline gene, which may arise from a read error. This rearrangement joins TRBV5-1 to TRBJ2-1; D remains unclear. The CDR3 is made up of 14 amino acids. CDR1 and CDR2 (germline): SGHRS, YFSETQ. CDR3 in DNA: TGCGCCAGCGGCTTTTCGATAGCAAACAATAAGCAGTTCTTC. Translation gives CASGFSIANNKQFF.

For this clonotype: Sequence at one end of the junction differs from germline and may be a read error. The CDR3 nucleotides are TGCGCCAGAAGCTTGGAGTCTAGTTGGCACAATGAACAGTCCTTC. Its translation is CARSLESSWHNEQSF. J is TRBJ2-1 and V is TRBV5-1; no clear D gene. Germline CDR1 SGHRS, CDR2 YFSETQ. This CDR3 comprises 15 residues.

The V gene is TRBV7-9, the J gene TRBJ2-1, with D perhaps matching TRBD2 (5 bases). The CDR3 covers 11 residues. Deletions cut 9 bases from V and 6 bases from J, with 9 bases between. CDR1 and CDR2 from the germline V gene are SEHNR and FQNEAQ (reference sequence). CDR3 coding DNA: TGTGCCAGGGGTACTAGCAATGAGCAGTTCTTC. Translated: CARGTSNEQFF.

This clonotype was seen once. J is TRBJ2-1 and V is TRBV30; perhaps TRBD2 as D (6 bases). This CDR3 is 16 amino acids long. CDR1 is GTSNPN, CDR2 SVGIG, per germline (reference sequence). The germline V and J ends were trimmed by 2 bases and 8 bases, with 22 bases remaining between them. The chain's CDR3 is CAWSIRPHVWGDEQFF. The CDR3 DNA reads TGTGCCTGGAGTATAAGGCCTCATGTTTGGGGGGATGAGCAGTTCTTC.

Worth noting for this clonotype: One end of the junction is discordant with germline, which a read error may explain. V gene TRBV11-2 combines with J gene TRBJ2-6; D tentatively reads TRBD1 or TRBD2 (5 bases each). From germline, CDR1 is SGHAT and CDR2 FQNNGV. This CDR3 has 17 residues. DNA of the CDR3: TGTGCCGGCAGTCGATGGACTGGGAGCTCTGGGGCCAAAGTCCTGACTTTC. It is translated as CAGSRWTGSSGAKVLTF.

V gene TRBV29-1 combines with J gene TRBJ2-5; D not resolved. V shed 5 bases and J shed 5 bases, with 15 bases lying between them. The germline gives CDR1 SQVTM, CDR2 ANQGSEA. The CDR3 runs to 13 residues. The CDR3 is CSVWICLQETQYF. The CDR3 DNA reads TGCAGCGTTTGGATATGCTTACAGGAGACCCAGTACTTC. Together with reference TRBV29-1 and TRBJ2-5, the CDR3 gives the full variable domain: SAVISQKPSRDICQRGTSLTIQCQVDSQVTMMFWYRQQPGQSLTLIATANQGSEATYESGFVIDKFPISRPNLTFSTLTVSNMSPEDSSIYLCSVWICLQETQYFGPGTRLLVL.

To note about this clonotype: The CDR3 end shows no conserved phenylalanine or tryptophan, and so a read error is likely. This chain links TRBV6-2 or TRBV6-3 with TRBJ2-7, with TRBD2 matching over 9 bases. The CDR3 runs 14 residues. Per the germline V gene, CDR1 is MNHEY and CDR2 is SVGEGT. V lost 9 bases, J lost 2 bases, and 8 bases stayed unmatched. The CDR3 DNA reads as TGTGCCAGTAGGAGGACTAGCGCAACCTACGAGCAGTACATC. Protein: CASRRTSATYEQYI.

Details on this clonotype: A much larger clone lies a single base off, so this may be a read error. The chain carries TRBV5-1 and TRBJ1-1; the D is unclear. This CDR3 contains 14 residues. Germline lookup yields CDR1 SGHRS and CDR2 YFSETQ. V was cut by 1 base and J by 4 bases, with 11 bases left in between. CDR3 loop: CASSLCWGSTEAFF. CDR3 DNA: TGCGCCAGCAGCTTGTGTTGGGGTAGCACTGAAGCTTTCTTT.

The sample holds a few counts of this clonotype. Compared with germline, one end of the junction differs, possibly owing to a read error. The CDR3 spells CASSGSTGQFF. The CDR3 coding sequence is TGCGCCAGTAGTGGGTCGACCGGGCAGTTCTTC. The gene calls are TRBV10-2 and TRBJ2-1; no clear D gene. Looked up from germline, CDR1 is WSHSY and CDR2 is SAAADI. The CDR3 is made up of 11 amino acids.

Turning to this clonotype: The junction shows a germline mismatch at one end, possibly a read error. The chain joins TRBV7-3 to TRBJ2-2, with a possible D match to TRBD1 (6 bases). The CDR3 runs to 15 residues. Germline loops: CDR1 SGHTA, CDR2 FQGTGA. Here the CDR3 DNA reads TGTGCCAGCGTCGCCCCGGACAGCCCTACCGAGGAGCTGTTTTTT. This translates into CASVAPDSPTEELFF.

Ten or more counts support this clonotype. The rearrangement joins TRBV28 to TRBJ2-7; 7 bases are a match to TRBD1. This CDR3 region has 13 residues. In germline, CDR1 is MDHEN, CDR2 SYDVKM. After removal of 10 bases from V and 2 bases from J, the junction contained 8 bases not matched to a gene. CDR3 bases: TGTGCCACTAAAAGACAGGGAACCTACGAGCAGTACTTC. Translating gives CATKRQGTYEQYF. Full variable domain (rest looked up from reference TRBV28 and TRBJ2-7): DVKVTQSSRYLVKRTGEKVFLECVQDMDHENMFWYRQDPGLGLRLIYFSYDVKMKEKGDIPEGYSVSREKKERFSLILESASTNQTSMYLCATKRQGTYEQYFGPGTRLTVT.

Details on this clonotype: Since the CDR3 does not end with the conserved phenylalanine or tryptophan, this likely comes from a read error. The chain carries TRBV29-1 and TRBJ2-1; a weak D match, TRBD2 (5 bases). V lost 6 bases and J 7 bases, leaving 10 bases between the germline ends. The CDR3 is 11 residues long. From germline, CDR1 is SQVTM and CDR2 ANQGSEA. In nucleotides, the CDR3 is TGCAGCGTCGTTAGCGCGAATGAGCAGTTCTAC. Encoded protein: CSVVSANEQFY.

To note about this clonotype: A junction end diverges from the germline sequence, so it may reflect a read error. The gene calls are TRBV12-3 or TRBV12-4 and TRBJ1-4; 8 bases are shared with TRBD1. The CDR3 has 14 amino acids. In DNA form, the CDR3 reads TGTGCCAGTACCCGGACAGGGTTTAATGAAAAAGTGTTTTTT. Protein sequence: CASTRTGFNEKVFF.

The rearrangement uses TRBV6-6 and TRBJ1-4; D might be TRBD1 (6 bases). Germline V gene data show CDR1 as MNHNY and CDR2 as SVGAGI (reference sequence). This CDR3 region has 15 residues. CDR3 amino acids: CVNSYSDRTNEKLFF. CDR3 DNA sequence: TGTGTCAACAGTTACTCCGACAGGACTAATGAAAAACTGTTTTTT.

A note on this clonotype: One junction end disagrees with the germline gene, perhaps due to a read error. The chain carries TRBV11-3 and TRBJ2-5; TRBD1 might be the D (6 bases). This CDR3 is built from 15 residues. Germline CDR1 SGHNT, CDR2 YENEEA. The CDR3: CTSSPSWTEYETQYF. The CDR3, as DNA: TGTACCAGCAGCCCGAGCTGGACAGAGTACGAGACCCAGTACTTC. Together with reference TRBV11-3 and TRBJ2-5, the CDR3 gives the full variable domain: EAGVVQSPRYKIIEKKQPVAFWCNPISGHNTLYWYLQNLGQGPELLIRYENEEAVDDSQLPKDRFSAERLKGVDSTLKIQPAELGDSAVYLCTSSPSWTEYETQYFGPGTRLLVL.

By frequency in the sample, this clonotype is large (0.1 to 1%). CDR3 sequence (DNA): TGCAGCGTTGATTCGGCGGTTCATGGCTACACCTTC. As protein: CSVDSAVHGYTF. This chain links TRBV29-1 with TRBJ1-2, with D hard to call. V lost 3 bases and J 6 bases, leaving 11 bases between the germline ends. The germline V gene has CDR1 SQVTM and CDR2 ANQGSEA. The CDR3 contains 12 residues.

This clonotype appeared a single time. A much bigger clone sits one base away, suggesting this may be a read error. The V call is TRBV28, the J call TRBJ2-3; 8 bases align to TRBD2. The CDR3 consists of 15 residues. The germline V gene encodes CDR1 MDHEN and CDR2 SYDVKM. The CDR3 region has the DNA TGTGCCAGCAGTTTCGGGGGGGCACTCACAGATACGCAGTGTTTT. Amino acid sequence: CASSFGGALTDTQCF.

Concerning this clonotype itself: A read error may produce the germline difference seen at one junction end. CDR3 amino acids: CVSSFGHGNGNTEAFF. The CDR3 DNA sequence: TGTGTCAGCAGTTTCGGTCATGGGAATGGGAACACTGAAGCTTTCTTT. The rearrangement joins TRBV12-3 or TRBV12-4 to TRBJ1-1; D remains unclear. The CDR3 runs to 16 residues.

With regard to this clonotype: An end of the junction differs from the germline gene, which may be a read error. This chain uses TRBV11-2 with TRBJ2-1; no firm D call. The CDR3 is 14 amino acids. Looked up from germline, CDR1 is SGHAT and CDR2 is FQNNGV. CDR3 nucleotide sequence: TGTGTCAGCAGCTTAGAGGCAGAGTTGGCTGAGCAGTTCTTC. As protein: CVSSLEAELAEQFF. Filled out from reference TRBV11-2 and TRBJ2-1, the complete variable domain reads EAGVAQSPRYKIIEKRQSVAFWCNPISGHATLYWYQQILGQGPKLLIQFQNNGVVDDSQLPKDRFSAERLKGVDSTLKIQPAKLEDSAVYLCVSSLEAELAEQFFGPGTRLTVL.